The clone carrying this T cell receptor (beta chain) appeared many times. Researchers amplified the TCR beta CDR3 regions from RNA transcripts. Carried out on the TCR CDR3, a first-round RT-PCR used the HTBI primer set. TCRdb re-analysed the multiplex PCR reads in MiXCR, keeping a single row per CDR3 protein. Seen here are about 350,000 distinct CDR3 sequences, 11% to 15% observed once, and the top ten hold roughly 24%. The data belong to a study of T cells in Graves' hyperthyroidism and ophthalmopathy. J was trimmed by 8 bases and V by 6 bases; bases with no gene match: 6. The V gene's germline CDR1 is DFQATT and CDR2 SNEGSKA (reference sequence). The CDR3 contains 14 residues.

The receptor was derived from a woman in her 30s with Graves' hyperthyroidism. The gene calls are TRBV20-1 and TRBJ2-1; 14 nucleotides match TRBD2. Sequenced input: blood. This CDR3 reads CSAAGLAGAHEQFF. For the CDR3, the DNA is TGCAGTGCCGCGGGACTAGCGGGAGCGCATGAGCAGTTCTTC.